What follows are 2 T cell receptor beta chains derived from one specimen sequenced in a study of neurological immune-mediated disorders. This sample's time point: longitudinal time-point 3. Each CDR3 protein is one row after TCRdb ran MiXCR on the 5' RACE reads. Counted here are over 90,000 distinct CDR3 sequences, 11% occurring once; the ten biggest clones make up around 3.1%. The material sequenced was PBMCs. The source is a female donor with HTLV-1-associated myelopathy (HAM/TSP).

This clonotype was seen ten or more times. The chain is built from TRBV6-5 and TRBJ1-2; the D is unclear. V was trimmed by 6 bases and J by 5 bases, leaving 13 bases between them. This CDR3 spans 13 amino acids. From germline, CDR1 is MNHEY and CDR2 SVGAGI. In DNA, the CDR3 is TGTGCCAGCAGACGGGATCCAAAATATGGCTACACCTTC. Protein product: CASRRDPKYGYTF.

In regard to this clonotype: This sequence may be a read error, since a much larger clone differs from it by one base. The chain uses TRBV20-1 and TRBJ2-5, with D possibly being TRBD2 (6 bases). The CDR3 extends over 14 amino acids. Per the germline V gene, CDR1 is DFQATT and CDR2 is SNEGSKA (reference sequence). The chain's CDR3 is CSARAAGTQQTQYF. The DNA for the CDR3 is TGCAGTGCTAGAGCCGCGGGGACCCAACAGACCCAGTACTTC.